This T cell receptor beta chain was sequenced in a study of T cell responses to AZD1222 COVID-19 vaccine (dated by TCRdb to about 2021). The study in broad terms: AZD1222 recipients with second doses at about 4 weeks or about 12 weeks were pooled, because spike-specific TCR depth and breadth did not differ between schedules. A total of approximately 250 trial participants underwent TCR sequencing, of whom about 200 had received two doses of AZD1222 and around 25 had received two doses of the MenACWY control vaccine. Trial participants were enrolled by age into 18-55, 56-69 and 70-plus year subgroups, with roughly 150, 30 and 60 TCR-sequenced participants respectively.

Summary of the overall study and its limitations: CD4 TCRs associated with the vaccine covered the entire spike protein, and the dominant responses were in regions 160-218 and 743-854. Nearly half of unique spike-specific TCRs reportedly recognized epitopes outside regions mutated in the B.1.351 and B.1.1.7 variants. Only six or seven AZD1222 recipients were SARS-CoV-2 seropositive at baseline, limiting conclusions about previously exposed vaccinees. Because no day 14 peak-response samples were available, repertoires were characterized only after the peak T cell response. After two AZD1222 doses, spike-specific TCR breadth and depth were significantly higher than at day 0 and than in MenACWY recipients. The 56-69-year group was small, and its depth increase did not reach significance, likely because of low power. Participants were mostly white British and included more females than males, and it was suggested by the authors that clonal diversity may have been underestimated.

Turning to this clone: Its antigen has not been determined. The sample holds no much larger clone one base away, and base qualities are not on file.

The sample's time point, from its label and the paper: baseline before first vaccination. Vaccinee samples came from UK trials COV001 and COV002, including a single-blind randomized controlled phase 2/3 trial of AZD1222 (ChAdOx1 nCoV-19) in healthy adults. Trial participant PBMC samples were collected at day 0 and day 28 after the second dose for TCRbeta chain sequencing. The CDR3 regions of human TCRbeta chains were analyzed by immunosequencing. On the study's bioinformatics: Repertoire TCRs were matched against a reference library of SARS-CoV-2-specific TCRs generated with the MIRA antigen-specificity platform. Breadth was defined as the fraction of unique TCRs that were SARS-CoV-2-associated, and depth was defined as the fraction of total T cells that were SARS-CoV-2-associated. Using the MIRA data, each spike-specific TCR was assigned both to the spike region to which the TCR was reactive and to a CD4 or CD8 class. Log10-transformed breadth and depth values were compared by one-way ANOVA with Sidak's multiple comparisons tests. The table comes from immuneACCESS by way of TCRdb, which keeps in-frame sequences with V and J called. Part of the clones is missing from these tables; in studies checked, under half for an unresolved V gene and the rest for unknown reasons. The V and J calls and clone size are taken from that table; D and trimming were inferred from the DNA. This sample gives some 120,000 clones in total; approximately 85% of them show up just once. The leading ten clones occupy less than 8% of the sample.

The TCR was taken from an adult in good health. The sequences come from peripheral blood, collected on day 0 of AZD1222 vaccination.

The bases read TGTGCCACCCGGACAGGCTATGGCTACACCTTC. This codes for CATRTGYGYTF. The chain joins TRBV28 to TRBJ1-2; 7 nucleotides in the junction match TRBD1. CDR1 and CDR2, per the germline V gene, are MDHEN and SYDVKM. Counted from cysteine to phenylalanine, this CDR3 has 11 amino acids. CDR3 DNA only is kept here, 33 bases in frame from base 1. Relative to germline, V is missing 10 bases and J is missing 4 bases, with 3 bases of the junction outside any gene match.